These 11 T cell receptor beta chains share one sample of origin, sequenced in a study of prognosis after radiotherapy for stage I lung cancer. The authors amplified TCR beta CDR3 from genomic DNA using two-round multiplex PCR. Gene-specific primers for each TRBV and TRBJ gene drove first-round PCR. TCRdb fed the multiplex PCR reads into MiXCR, producing one record per CDR3 protein. The data show 25,000 to 30,000 distinct CDR3 sequences, roughly 41% seen once. Material: PBMCs, obtained before or after stereotactic body radiation therapy (not recorded which). The receptors were gathered from a donor at least 50 years old with non-small cell lung cancer.

This clonotype was observed at least ten times. J is TRBJ1-5 and V is TRBV19, with 8 positions matching TRBD1. Germline-derived CDR1 and CDR2 are LNHDA and SQIVND (reference sequence). The trim removed 5 bases at V and 5 bases at J, leaving 8 bases unmatched. The CDR3 covers 15 residues. The CDR3 sequence is CASSENQGAHQPQHF. The CDR3 DNA sequence: TGTGCCAGTAGTGAAAATCAGGGGGCTCATCAGCCCCAGCATTTT.

This clonotype was counted at least ten times. The chain recombines TRBV2 with TRBJ2-7; 12 nucleotides agree with TRBD2. The CDR3 sequence is 15 residues long. J was trimmed by 6 bases and V by 4 bases; bases with no gene match: 7. Germline V CDR1 and CDR2: SNHLY, FYNNEI. The CDR3 bases are TGTGCCAGCAGTGGTAGGACTAGCGGGACGGTCGAGCAGTACTTC. This codes for CASSGRTSGTVEQYF.

This clonotype was counted many times. This chain links TRBV6-5 with TRBJ2-5; TRBD1 is a possible D gene (6 bases). Per the germline V gene, CDR1 is MNHEY and CDR2 is SVGAGI. V was pared by 0 bases and J by 1 base, with 9 bases between. The CDR3 length is 15 residues. CDR3: CASSYSRDIQETQYF. The CDR3 nucleotides read TGTGCCAGCAGTTACTCCCGGGACATCCAAGAGACCCAGTACTTC.

The chain couples TRBV19 to TRBJ2-7; 9 nucleotides align to TRBD1. Germline CDR1 LNHDA, CDR2 SQIVND (reference sequence). V trimming: 5 bases; J trimming: 6 bases; junction bases outside the gene matches: 8. There are 14 residues in the CDR3. CDR3: CASSLRGQGREQYF. CDR3 nucleotide sequence: TGTGCCAGTAGTCTCCGAGGACAGGGGCGCGAGCAGTACTTC.

Comments on this clonotype: This could be a read error, since a much larger clone is one nucleotide away. This chain links TRBV7-2 with TRBJ2-5; either TRBD1 or TRBD2 may supply D (5 bases each). CDR1 is SGHTA and CDR2 is FQGNSA in the germline V gene. CDR3 length: 15 residues. The CDR3 here is CASSLYWGYQENQYF. The CDR3 DNA sequence: TGTGCCAGCAGCTTATATTGGGGGTACCAAGAGAACCAGTACTTC.

This clonotype has at least ten counts. The genes are TRBV6-1 and TRBJ2-2; 11 bases agree with TRBD2. The CDR3 covers 15 residues. From germline, CDR1 is MNHNS and CDR2 SASEGT. V shed 6 bases and J 5 bases; nucleotides not matched to a gene: 5. CDR3 nucleotide sequence: TGTGCCAGCAGCCTTAGCGGGAGGGGGACCGGGGAGCTGTTTTTT. It encodes CASSLSGRGTGELFF.

Worth noting for this clonotype: A much larger clone lies one base from this, so it may be a read error. The chain employs TRBV19 and TRBJ2-5; 10 bases are a match to TRBD2. With V trimmed by 7 bases and J by 6 bases, 8 bases remained unmatched. Germline V gene data show CDR1 as LNHDA and CDR2 as SQIVND (reference sequence). The CDR3 length is 14 residues. DNA for the CDR3: TGTGCCAGTATGCCGGGTAGCGGGAGGAAGACCCAGTACTTC. Translation: CASMPGSGRKTQYF. The full variable domain, completed using reference TRBV19 and TRBJ2-5, is DGGITQSPKYLFRKEGQNVTLSCEQNLNHDAMYWYRQDPGQGLRLIYYSQIVNDFQKGDIAEGYSVSREKKESFPLTVTSAQKNPTAFYLCASMPGSGRKTQYFGPGTRLLVL.

This clonotype was seen many times. The chain links TRBV6-1 to TRBJ1-2; D is possibly TRBD1 (5 bases). The germline V and J ends were trimmed by 5 bases and 3 bases, with 16 bases remaining between them. From germline, CDR1 is MNHNS and CDR2 SASEGT. This CDR3 comprises 15 residues. As DNA, the CDR3 is TGTGCCAGCAGTCGCGGGGACTTGGCCCACTATGGCTACACCTTC. Its translation is CASSRGDLAHYGYTF.

This clonotype was detected ten times or more. V usage is TRBV18 and J usage is TRBJ1-2; D may be TRBD1 (6 bases). Trimming pared 4 bases from V and 10 bases from J, leaving 19 bases between. Looked up from germline, CDR1 is KGHSH and CDR2 is LQKENI. This CDR3 is 14 amino acids long. CDR3 sequence (DNA): TGTGCCAGCTCACTACACCCGGGGACAACTGACTACACCTTC. Residues: CASSLHPGTTDYTF.

This clonotype was detected ten times or more. The chain employs TRBV5-4 and TRBJ1-1; D is perhaps TRBD1 (6 bases). The CDR3 consists of 13 residues. CDR1 is SGHNT, CDR2 YYREEE, per germline (reference sequence). The V gene lost 0 bases and the J gene lost 5 bases, with 8 bases spanning the gap. The CDR3 nucleotides are TGTGCCAGCAGCTTGGACAGGGAAACTGAAGCTTTCTTT. The encoded protein is CASSLDRETEAFF. The variable domain in full, with the rest retrieved from reference TRBV5-4 and TRBJ1-1, is ETGVTQSPTHLIKTRGQQVTLRCSSQSGHNTVSWYQQALGQGPQFIFQYYREEENGRGNFPPRFSGLQFPNYSSELNVNALELDDSALYLCASSLDRETEAFFGQGTRLTVV.

The chain couples TRBV6-1 to TRBJ2-7, with 12 bases identical to TRBD1. Germline V CDR1 and CDR2: MNHNS, SASEGT. The CDR3 is 13 residues long. The ends lost 8 bases at V and 5 bases at J; junction bases unmatched: 4. The CDR3: CASSRDRGHEQYF. The CDR3 nucleotides are TGTGCCAGCTCTCGGGACAGGGGGCACGAGCAGTACTTC.